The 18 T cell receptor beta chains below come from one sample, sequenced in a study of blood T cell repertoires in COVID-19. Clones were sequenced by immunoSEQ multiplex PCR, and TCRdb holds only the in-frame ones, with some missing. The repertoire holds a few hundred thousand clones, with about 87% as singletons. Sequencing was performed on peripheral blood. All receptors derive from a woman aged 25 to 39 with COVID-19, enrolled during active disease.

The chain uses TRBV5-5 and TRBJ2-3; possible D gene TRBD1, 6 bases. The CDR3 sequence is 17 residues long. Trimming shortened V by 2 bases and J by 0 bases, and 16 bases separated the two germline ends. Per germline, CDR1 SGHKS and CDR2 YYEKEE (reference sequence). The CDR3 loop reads CASSLGATGSSTDTQYF. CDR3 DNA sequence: TGTGCCAGCAGCTTAGGGGCAACAGGGTCGAGCACAGATACGCAGTATTTT.

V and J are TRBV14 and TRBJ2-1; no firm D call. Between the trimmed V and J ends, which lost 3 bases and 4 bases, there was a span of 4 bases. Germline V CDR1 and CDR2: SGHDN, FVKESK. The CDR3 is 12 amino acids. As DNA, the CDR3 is TGTGCCAGCAGCCACCTTTACAATGAGCAGTTCTTC. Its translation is CASSHLYNEQFF.

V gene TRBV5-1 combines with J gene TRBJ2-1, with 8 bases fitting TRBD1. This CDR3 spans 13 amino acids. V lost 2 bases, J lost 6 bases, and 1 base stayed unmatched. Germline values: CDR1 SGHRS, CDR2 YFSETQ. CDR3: CASSLQGGNEQFF. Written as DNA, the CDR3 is TGCGCCAGCAGCTTACAGGGGGGCAATGAGCAGTTCTTC. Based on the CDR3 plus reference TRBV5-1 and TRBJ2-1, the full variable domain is KAGVTQTPRYLIKTRGQQVTLSCSPISGHRSVSWYQQTPGQGLQFLFEYFSETQRNKGNFPGRFSGRQFSNSRSEMNVSTLELGDSALYLCASSLQGGNEQFFGPGTRLTVL.

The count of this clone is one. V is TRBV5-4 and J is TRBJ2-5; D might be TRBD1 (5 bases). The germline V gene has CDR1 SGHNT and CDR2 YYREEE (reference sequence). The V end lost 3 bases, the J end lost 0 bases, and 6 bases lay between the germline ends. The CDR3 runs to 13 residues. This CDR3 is CASSWTYQETQYF. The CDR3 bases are TGTGCCAGCAGCTGGACATACCAAGAGACCCAGTACTTC. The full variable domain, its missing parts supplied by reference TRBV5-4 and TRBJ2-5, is ETGVTQSPTHLIKTRGQQVTLRCSSQSGHNTVSWYQQALGQGPQFIFQYYREEENGRGNFPPRFSGLQFPNYSSELNVNALELDDSALYLCASSWTYQETQYFGPGTRLLVL.

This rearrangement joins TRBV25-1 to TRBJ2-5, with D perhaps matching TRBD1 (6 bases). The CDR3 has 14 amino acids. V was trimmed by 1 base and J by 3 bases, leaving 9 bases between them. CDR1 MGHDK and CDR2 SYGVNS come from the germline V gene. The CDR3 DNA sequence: TGTGCCAGCAGTGAATTCGGGACAAAAGAGACCCAGTACTTC. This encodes CASSEFGTKETQYF. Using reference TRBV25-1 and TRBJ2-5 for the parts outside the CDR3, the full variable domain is EADIYQTPRYLVIGTGKKITLECSQTMGHDKMYWYQQDPGMELHLIHYSYGVNSTEKGDLSSESTVSRIRTEHFPLTLESARPSHTSQYLCASSEFGTKETQYFGPGTRLLVL.

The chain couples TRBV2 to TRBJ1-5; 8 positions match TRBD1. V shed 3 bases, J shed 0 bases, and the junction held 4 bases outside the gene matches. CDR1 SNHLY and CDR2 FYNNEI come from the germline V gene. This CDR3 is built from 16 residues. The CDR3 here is CASSEDRAYSNQPQHF. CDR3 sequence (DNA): TGTGCCAGCAGTGAGGACAGGGCTTATAGCAATCAGCCCCAGCATTTT.

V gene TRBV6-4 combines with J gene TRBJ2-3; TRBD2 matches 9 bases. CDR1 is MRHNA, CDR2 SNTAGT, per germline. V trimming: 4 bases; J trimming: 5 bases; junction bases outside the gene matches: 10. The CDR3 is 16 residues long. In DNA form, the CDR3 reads TGTGCCAGCAGTGTTGGAGCGGGAGGCCGGGGAGATACGCAGTATTTT. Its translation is CASSVGAGGRGDTQYF.

Here the CDR3 reads CATQGGTSVYNEQFF. The CDR3 region has the DNA TGTGCCACACAGGGGGGGACTAGCGTATACAATGAGCAGTTCTTC. The chain combines TRBV2 with TRBJ2-1, with 10 bases lining up with TRBD2. Trimming at V came to 10 bases and at J to 4 bases, leaving 10 bases not matched to a gene. The CDR3 has 15 amino acids. The V gene's germline CDR1 is SNHLY and CDR2 FYNNEI.

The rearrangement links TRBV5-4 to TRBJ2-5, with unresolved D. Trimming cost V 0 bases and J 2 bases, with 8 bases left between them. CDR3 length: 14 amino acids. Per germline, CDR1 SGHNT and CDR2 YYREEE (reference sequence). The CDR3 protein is CASSLDPDQETQYF. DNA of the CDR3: TGTGCCAGCAGCTTGGACCCAGATCAAGAGACCCAGTACTTC.

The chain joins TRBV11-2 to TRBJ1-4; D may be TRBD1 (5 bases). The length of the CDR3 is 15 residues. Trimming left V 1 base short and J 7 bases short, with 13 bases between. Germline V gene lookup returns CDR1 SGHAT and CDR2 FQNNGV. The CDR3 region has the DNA TGTGCCAGCAGCTTAGGGGTTTTAGGGGTTGAAAAACTGTTTTTT. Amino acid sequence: CASSLGVLGVEKLFF.

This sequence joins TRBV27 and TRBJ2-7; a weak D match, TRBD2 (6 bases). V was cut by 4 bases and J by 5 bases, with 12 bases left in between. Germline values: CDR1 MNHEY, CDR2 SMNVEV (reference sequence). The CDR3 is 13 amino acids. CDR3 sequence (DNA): TGTGCCAGCAGTTCCCTCGGGGGAAACGAGCAGTACGTC. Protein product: CASSSLGGNEQYV.

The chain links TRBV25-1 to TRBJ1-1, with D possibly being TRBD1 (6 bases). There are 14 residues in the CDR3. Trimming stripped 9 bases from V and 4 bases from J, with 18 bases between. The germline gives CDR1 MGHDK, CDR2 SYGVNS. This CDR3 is CARSEGGPGTEAFF. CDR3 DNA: TGTGCCAGGTCAGAGGGGGGGCCTGGCACTGAAGCTTTCTTT.

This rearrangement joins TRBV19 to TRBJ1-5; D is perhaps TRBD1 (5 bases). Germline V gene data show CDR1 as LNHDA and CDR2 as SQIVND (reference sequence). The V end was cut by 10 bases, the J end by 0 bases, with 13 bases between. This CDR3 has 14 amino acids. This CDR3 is CATNQGGSNQPQHF. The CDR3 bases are TGTGCCACGAACCAGGGAGGTAGCAATCAGCCCCAGCATTTT.

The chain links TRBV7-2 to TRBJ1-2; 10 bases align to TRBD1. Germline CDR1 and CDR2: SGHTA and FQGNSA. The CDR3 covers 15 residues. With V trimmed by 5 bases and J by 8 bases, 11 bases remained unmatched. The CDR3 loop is CASSGNRDRGDGYTF. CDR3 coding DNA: TGTGCCAGCAGCGGAAACCGGGACAGGGGTGACGGCTACACCTTC. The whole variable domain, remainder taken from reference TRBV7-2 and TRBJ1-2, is GAGVSQSPSNKVTEKGKDVELRCDPISGHTALYWYRQSLGQGLEFLIYFQGNSAPDKSGLPSDRFSAERTGGSVSTLTIQRTQQEDSAVYLCASSGNRDRGDGYTFGSGTRLTVV.

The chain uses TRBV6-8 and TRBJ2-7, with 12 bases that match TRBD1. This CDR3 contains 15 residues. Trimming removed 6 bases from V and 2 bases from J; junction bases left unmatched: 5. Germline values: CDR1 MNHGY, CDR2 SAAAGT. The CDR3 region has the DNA TGTGCCAGCAGCAAGCGGGACAGGGGGCCCTACGAGCAGTACGTC. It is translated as CASSKRDRGPYEQYV.

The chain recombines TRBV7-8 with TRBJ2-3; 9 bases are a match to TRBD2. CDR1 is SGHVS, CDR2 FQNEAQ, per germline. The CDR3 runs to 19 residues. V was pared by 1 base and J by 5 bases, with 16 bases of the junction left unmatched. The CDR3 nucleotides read TGTGCCAGCAGCTTAGTCGGCGCGGGAGGGCCTTGGAGAGAAGATACGCAGTATTTT. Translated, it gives CASSLVGAGGPWREDTQYF.

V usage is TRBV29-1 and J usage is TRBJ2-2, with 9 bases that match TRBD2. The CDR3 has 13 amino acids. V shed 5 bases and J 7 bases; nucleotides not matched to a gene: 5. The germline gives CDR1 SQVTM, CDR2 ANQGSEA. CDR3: CSVLSSGGGELFF. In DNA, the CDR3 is TGCAGCGTTCTGAGTAGCGGGGGCGGGGAGCTGTTTTTT.

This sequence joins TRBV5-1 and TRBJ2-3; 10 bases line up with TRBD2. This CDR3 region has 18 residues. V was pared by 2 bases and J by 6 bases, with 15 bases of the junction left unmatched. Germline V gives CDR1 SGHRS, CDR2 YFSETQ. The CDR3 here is CASSLRLAGDLRADTQYF. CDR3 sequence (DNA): TGCGCCAGCAGCTTAAGGCTAGCGGGAGACCTCCGCGCGGATACGCAGTATTTT. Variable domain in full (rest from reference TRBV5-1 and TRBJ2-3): KAGVTQTPRYLIKTRGQQVTLSCSPISGHRSVSWYQQTPGQGLQFLFEYFSETQRNKGNFPGRFSGRQFSNSRSEMNVSTLELGDSALYLCASSLRLAGDLRADTQYFGPGTRLTVL.